These 30 T cell receptor beta chains share one sample of origin, sequenced in a study of T cell responses to AZD1222 COVID-19 vaccine. Measured with immunoSEQ multiplex PCR; TCRdb has only the in-frame clones, and not every one. This table has 80,000 or so clones, approximately 80% appearing once. Sequences were derived from peripheral blood, sampled 28 days after the second dose of the MenACWY control vaccine. The receptors derive from an adult who received the MenACWY meningococcal vaccine as a control.

The J gene is TRBJ2-1, the V gene TRBV24-1; weak D call: TRBD2 (6 bases). V was pared by 1 base and J by 10 bases, with 10 bases between. The germline CDR1 and CDR2 sequences are KGHDR and SFDVKD. CDR3 length equals 13 residues. The CDR3 region has the DNA TGTGCCACCAGTGATTTCCGGGGGACCGAGCAGTTCTTC. This sequence encodes CATSDFRGTEQFF.

The rearrangement joins TRBV4-2 to TRBJ2-1; TRBD1 matches at 8 bases. J was trimmed by 6 bases and V by 3 bases; bases with no gene match: 7. This CDR3 has 15 amino acids. Germline CDR1 LGHNA, CDR2 YNFKEQ. The CDR3 DNA reads TGTGCCAGCAGCCACCCAGGGGGCGAGGGCAATGAGCAGTTCTTC. Its translation is CASSHPGGEGNEQFF.

In this sample, this clone turned up a few times. The gene calls are TRBV20-1 and TRBJ2-1, with D uncertain. The V end was cut by 6 bases, the J end by 10 bases, with 10 bases between. The CDR3 has 10 residues. Germline CDR1 reads DFQATT; CDR2 reads SNEGSKA (reference sequence). The CDR3 here is CSARAREQFF. CDR3 coding DNA: TGCAGTGCCCGAGCCAGGGAGCAGTTCTTC.

The V call is TRBV6-5, the J call TRBJ2-7; D unclear. The length of the CDR3 is 13 residues. CDR1 and CDR2 from the germline V gene are MNHEY and SVGAGI. V lost 6 bases, J lost 2 bases, and 11 bases lay in between. CDR3 sequence: CASRTLFTYEQYF. DNA of the CDR3: TGTGCCAGCAGGACATTGTTTACCTACGAGCAGTACTTC.

V usage is TRBV7-9 and J usage is TRBJ1-1; 8 bases are a match to TRBD1. Germline V gives CDR1 SEHNR, CDR2 FQNEAQ (reference sequence). This CDR3 spans 15 amino acids. The ends lost 5 bases at V and 0 bases at J; junction bases unmatched: 5. The CDR3 DNA reads as TGTGCCAGCAGCCCAGGACAGGGTTTGAACACTGAAGCTTTCTTT. This translates into CASSPGQGLNTEAFF. The entire variable domain, with the rest obtained from reference TRBV7-9 and TRBJ1-1, is as follows: DTGVSQNPRHKITKRGQNVTFRCDPISEHNRLYWYRQTLGQGPEFLTYFQNEAQLEKSRLLSDRFSAERPKGSFSTLEIQRTEQGDSAMYLCASSPGQGLNTEAFFGQGTRLTVV.

The J gene is TRBJ2-3, the V gene TRBV9; tentatively, D is TRBD2 (6 bases). V lost 2 bases and J 2 bases, leaving 15 bases between the germline ends. The CDR3 runs 16 residues. The V gene's germline CDR1 is SGDLS and CDR2 YYNGEE. CDR3 in DNA: TGTGCCAGCAGCGTCGGCGCGGGACGAACCACAGATACGCAGTATTTT. It translates to CASSVGAGRTTDTQYF.

The genes are TRBV6-5 and TRBJ1-6, with 7 nucleotides matching TRBD1. The CDR3 is 13 residues long. The junction had 3 bases not matched to a gene; V was cut back by 7 bases and J by 6 bases. CDR1 and CDR2 (germline): MNHEY, SVGAGI. The CDR3 reads CASTRDSNSPLHF. Here the CDR3 DNA reads TGTGCCAGCACGAGGGACAGTAATTCACCCCTCCACTTT.

The chain couples TRBV6-6 to TRBJ2-7; 7 bases line up with TRBD1. Per the germline V gene, CDR1 is MNHNY and CDR2 is SVGAGI (reference sequence). Trimming removed 1 base from V and 4 bases from J; junction bases left unmatched: 7. The CDR3 is 15 amino acids. The CDR3 sequence is CASSYFRTGDYEQYF. The CDR3 coding sequence is TGTGCCAGCAGTTACTTCCGGACAGGAGATTACGAGCAGTACTTC.

This clone was recorded only once. The V and J genes are TRBV7-2 and TRBJ2-2; D gene ambiguous. This CDR3 comprises 13 residues. The V end was cut by 1 base, the J end by 6 bases, with 6 bases between. Germline V gene data show CDR1 as SGHTA and CDR2 as FQGNSA. The CDR3 sequence: CASSLGVPGELFF. The CDR3 bases are TGTGCCAGCAGCTTAGGGGTTCCCGGGGAGCTGTTTTTT.

The rearrangement joins TRBV28 to TRBJ2-7; 7 bases map to TRBD1. The CDR3 sequence is 14 residues long. Trimming removed 8 bases from V and 2 bases from J; junction bases left unmatched: 9. Germline V gene data show CDR1 as MDHEN and CDR2 as SYDVKM. This chain's CDR3 is CASSAGTAPYEQYF. In nucleotides, the CDR3 is TGTGCCAGCTCCGCCGGGACAGCTCCCTACGAGCAGTACTTC.

The chain recombines TRBV5-6 with TRBJ2-5, with TRBD2 identical over 11 bases. The CDR3 is 15 amino acids. The ends lost 7 bases at V and 2 bases at J; junction bases unmatched: 7. Germline values: CDR1 SGHDT, CDR2 YYEEEE. The CDR3 coding sequence is TGTGCCAGCGGGCGGCTAGCGGGGGGACAAGAGACCCAGTACTTC. Translating gives CASGRLAGGQETQYF.

The chain employs TRBV28 and TRBJ1-5, with D hard to call. Per the germline V gene, CDR1 is MDHEN and CDR2 is SYDVKM. V was pared by 6 bases and J by 7 bases, with 10 bases between. This CDR3 spans 12 amino acids. The CDR3 reads CASSLQMQPQHF. CDR3 nucleotide sequence: TGTGCCAGCAGCCTTCAGATGCAGCCCCAGCATTTT.

The chain carries TRBV19 and TRBJ1-1; no clear D. CDR1 is LNHDA, CDR2 SQIVND, per germline (reference sequence). The CDR3 has 14 amino acids. Trimming took 7 bases from V and 0 from J, leaving 12 bases between them. CDR3 in amino acids: CASTPGRMNTEAFF. The CDR3 DNA follows: TGTGCCAGTACCCCGGGCCGTATGAACACTGAAGCTTTCTTT.

This chain links TRBV6-6 with TRBJ1-2; a possible D gene is TRBD1 (6 bases). From germline, CDR1 is MNHNY and CDR2 SVGAGI (reference sequence). V dropped 9 bases and J dropped 4 bases, with 15 bases sitting between them. CDR3 length equals 13 residues. The CDR3 sequence: CASLLTGFYGYTF. The CDR3 DNA is TGTGCCAGTCTCCTCACAGGGTTCTATGGCTACACCTTC.

This chain connects TRBV4-1 to TRBJ1-4, with unresolved D. This CDR3 region has 13 residues. V gave up 4 bases and J gave up 7 bases, with 10 bases separating them. Germline-derived CDR1 and CDR2 are MGHRA and YSYEKL. CDR3 bases: TGCGCCAGCAGCCCGCAGCGGGGTGAAAAACTGTTTTTT. As protein: CASSPQRGEKLFF.

V usage is TRBV10-3 and J usage is TRBJ2-1; TRBD2 might be the D (6 bases). Trimming took off 6 bases at V and 5 bases at J, with 11 bases between the two ends. The length of the CDR3 is 13 residues. In germline, CDR1 is ENHRY, CDR2 SYGVKD. Here the CDR3 DNA reads TGTGCCATCAGAGGGACTCAAGACAATGAGCAGTTCTTC. Residues: CAIRGTQDNEQFF.

The chain joins TRBV2 to TRBJ1-2, with a weak D call TRBD1 (6 bases). Germline V gene data show CDR1 as SNHLY and CDR2 as FYNNEI. This CDR3 region has 15 residues. The ends were cut back, 6 bases at V and 0 bases at J, with 14 bases in the middle. The CDR3, as DNA: TGTGCCAGCAGGCCGGACAGTCGGCCTAACTATGGCTACACCTTC. This encodes CASRPDSRPNYGYTF.

The J gene is TRBJ2-7, the V gene TRBV2, with no clear D. The CDR3 consists of 13 residues. Germline loops: CDR1 SNHLY, CDR2 FYNNEI. Trimming removed 8 bases at V and 4 bases at J, with 15 bases between. The CDR3 region has the DNA TGTGCCAGCGGATTGGGCTCCTATTACGAGCAGTACTTC. It is translated as CASGLGSYYEQYF.

This rearrangement joins TRBV7-9 to TRBJ1-5; tentatively, D is TRBD1 (5 bases). Trimming took off 5 bases at V and 6 bases at J, with 14 bases between the two ends. Germline V gene lookup returns CDR1 SEHNR and CDR2 FQNEAQ (reference sequence). This CDR3 is 14 amino acids long. The CDR3 nucleotides are TGTGCCAGCAGCCCGGACACCGTCAGTCAGCCCCAGCATTTT. This codes for CASSPDTVSQPQHF. Full variable domain (rest looked up from reference TRBV7-9 and TRBJ1-5): DTGVSQNPRHKITKRGQNVTFRCDPISEHNRLYWYRQTLGQGPEFLTYFQNEAQLEKSRLLSDRFSAERPKGSFSTLEIQRTEQGDSAMYLCASSPDTVSQPQHFGDGTRLSIL.

This chain joins TRBV19 and TRBJ1-2; 7 bases align to TRBD1. The V gene's germline CDR1 is LNHDA and CDR2 SQIVND (reference sequence). J was trimmed by 2 bases and V by 6 bases; bases with no gene match: 3. The CDR3 extends over 13 amino acids. As DNA, the CDR3 is TGTGCCAGTAGCCGGGACAGAAACTATGGCTACACCTTC. Translating gives CASSRDRNYGYTF.

This clone showed up just a few times. The chain joins TRBV6-5 to TRBJ2-5; D unclear. This CDR3 is 14 amino acids long. Per germline, CDR1 MNHEY and CDR2 SVGAGI. Trimming pared 6 bases from V and 2 bases from J, leaving 13 bases between. The CDR3 protein is CASRTSTTQETQYF. The CDR3 nucleotides read TGTGCCAGCAGAACGTCAACTACACAAGAGACCCAGTACTTC.

The CDR3 spells CSVVGRSPTDTQYF. As DNA, the CDR3 is TGCAGCGTTGTTGGCAGGTCCCCCACAGATACGCAGTATTTT. J is TRBJ2-3 and V is TRBV29-1; D is uncertain. Germline values: CDR1 SQVTM, CDR2 ANQGSEA. Trimming took off 4 bases at V and 2 bases at J, with 13 bases between the two ends. The length of the CDR3 is 14 residues.

The rearrangement joins TRBV18 to TRBJ1-1; unclear D gene. The CDR3 spans 14 residues. Germline loops: CDR1 KGHSH, CDR2 LQKENI. Trimming shortened V by 4 bases and J by 3 bases, and 12 bases separated the two germline ends. The CDR3 protein is CASSRSTRDTEAFF. The CDR3 DNA is TGTGCCAGCTCACGGTCAACCCGGGACACTGAAGCTTTCTTT.

The chain carries TRBV20-1 and TRBJ1-1; D is uncertain. This CDR3 is built from 11 residues. CDR1 DFQATT and CDR2 SNEGSKA come from the germline V gene (reference sequence). V lost 3 bases and J lost 5, with 7 bases in between. CDR3 sequence (DNA): TGCAGTGCTAGTTCCAGAACTGAAGCTTTCTTT. It translates to CSASSRTEAFF.

This chain joins TRBV29-1 and TRBJ1-1; TRBD1 matches 9 bases. Germline V gene data show CDR1 as SQVTM and CDR2 as ANQGSEA. Unmatched junction bases numbered 9, after V lost 4 bases and J lost 9 bases. The CDR3 contains 13 residues. The CDR3 DNA follows: TGCAGCGTTGTAGAGGGACAGGGATCTCAAGCTTTCTTT. It encodes CSVVEGQGSQAFF.

This clone has just a few counts. The V gene is TRBV6-1, the J gene TRBJ1-3; a weak D match, TRBD1 (5 bases). Germline assignment: CDR1 MNHNS and CDR2 SASEGT. Trimming pared 5 bases from V and 0 bases from J, leaving 11 bases between. There are 15 residues in the CDR3. Here the CDR3 DNA reads TGTGCCAGCAGTCCTCGACAGTTCTCTGGAAACACCATATATTTT. This gives the protein CASSPRQFSGNTIYF.

This clone was observed a handful of times. V and J are TRBV19 and TRBJ1-2, with 7 bases matching TRBD1. The germline CDR1 and CDR2 sequences are LNHDA and SQIVND (reference sequence). CDR3 length equals 14 residues. Trimming took 7 bases from V and 8 from J; bases not matched to a gene: 13. CDR3 DNA sequence: TGTGCCAGTACCGCTTTGGACAGGTCCTTAGGCTACACCTTC. Protein sequence: CASTALDRSLGYTF.

The chain has TRBV6-6 and TRBJ1-1; no reliable D call. Germline values: CDR1 MNHNY, CDR2 SVGAGI (reference sequence). The CDR3 extends over 13 amino acids. V lost 2 bases to trimming and J lost 2 bases, with 6 bases between them. This CDR3 reads CASSYGPNTEAFF. The CDR3 bases are TGTGCCAGCAGTTACGGGCCAAACACTGAAGCTTTCTTT.

This chain links TRBV5-5 with TRBJ2-7; weak D call: TRBD1 (5 bases). There are 14 residues in the CDR3. V shed 0 bases and J shed 3 bases, with 10 bases lying between them. Germline CDR1 reads SGHKS; CDR2 reads YYEKEE (reference sequence). Here the CDR3 DNA reads TGTGCCAGCAGCTTGGGACAGACTCTCTACGAGCAGTACTTC. Amino acids: CASSLGQTLYEQYF.

The chain links TRBV29-1 to TRBJ1-1; a weak D match, TRBD1 (6 bases). Looked up from germline, CDR1 is SQVTM and CDR2 is ANQGSEA. The CDR3 runs to 11 residues. Trimming took off 6 bases at V and 4 bases at J, with 9 bases between the two ends. Here the CDR3 DNA reads TGCAGCGTGGACAGTGGCACTGAAGCTTTCTTT. Encoded protein: CSVDSGTEAFF.